This T cell receptor beta chain was found in a study of OX40 agonist ivuxolimab in advanced cancers. Across the study: Under the entry rules, prior anti-PD-1, anti-PD-L1 or anti-CTLA-4 therapy was allowed, and roughly 41% had some.

To note about this clone: Antigen: not known.

Broader study findings: Both CD4+ and CD8+ T cell populations in blood had undergone clonal expansion by week 6 at 0.1 to 3.0 mg/kg.

Samples were taken at baseline and on day 1 of cycles 4 and 7. TCRdb's table, derived via immunoSEQ multiplex PCR, lists solely in-frame clones and lacks some. Found here are around 77,000 clones, around nine tenths of them singletons; the top ten hold over 4.5%. This CDR3 contains 12 residues. Trimming took off 4 bases at V and 9 bases at J, with 10 bases between the two ends. Germline V gives CDR1 SGHTA, CDR2 FQGNSA. Sequenced here: CD4+ or CD8+ T cells sorted from blood, sampled in a trial of the OX40 agonist ivuxolimab. The TCR comes from an adult with an advanced solid tumor such as melanoma, head and neck, liver or kidney cancer. This rearrangement joins TRBV7-2 to TRBJ2-1, with D possibly matching TRBD2 (5 bases). This CDR3 is CASSSFGLEQFF. The DNA for the CDR3 is TGTGCCAGCAGCTCGTTCGGACTTGAGCAGTTCTTC.